These 20 T cell receptor beta chains came from one sample sequenced in a study of blood T cell repertoires in COVID-19. Measured with immunoSEQ multiplex PCR; TCRdb has only the in-frame clones, and not every one. The table records 120,000 or so clones, over 85% of them present only once. The source material was peripheral blood. These TCRs come from a man in his fifties or sixties with COVID-19, enrolled during active disease.

This clone was detected only once. The V call is TRBV5-1, the J call TRBJ2-5; 14 nucleotides align to TRBD2. Losses at the gene ends were 4 bases for V and 5 bases for J; bases not matched to a gene: 10. The germline gives CDR1 SGHRS, CDR2 YFSETQ. CDR3 length equals 17 residues. Written as DNA, the CDR3 is TGCGCCAGCAGCATCGGACTAGCGGGAGGTTCGGGGGAGACCCAGTACTTC. It specifies CASSIGLAGGSGETQYF.

The chain has TRBV5-4 and TRBJ2-7; 9 bases align to TRBD2. The CDR3 consists of 14 residues. Per the germline V gene, CDR1 is SGHNT and CDR2 is YYREEE (reference sequence). The V and J ends lost 4 bases and 5 bases, in that order; junction bases with no gene match: 7. CDR3 DNA: TGTGCCAGCAGCCCAAGACTAGCGGCGGACGAGCAGTACTTC. This codes for CASSPRLAADEQYF.

The chain uses TRBV19 and TRBJ1-2, with 9 bases matching TRBD1. Germline CDR1 reads LNHDA; CDR2 reads SQIVND (reference sequence). The ends lost 4 bases at V and 4 bases at J; junction bases unmatched: 4. CDR3 length equals 14 residues. The DNA for the CDR3 is TGTGCCAGTAGTACCAGACAGGGGGGCTATGGCTACACCTTC. Translated, it gives CASSTRQGGYGYTF.

The chain carries TRBV24-1 and TRBJ2-3; 13 bases are shared with TRBD2. CDR1 is KGHDR and CDR2 is SFDVKD in the germline V gene. With V trimmed by 2 bases and J by 5 bases, 6 bases remained unmatched. The length of the CDR3 is 17 residues. The CDR3 DNA reads as TGTGCCACCAGTGATTCAGGACTAGCGGGAGTATTAGATACGCAGTATTTT. This encodes CATSDSGLAGVLDTQYF.

This clone was recorded a few times. The chain is built from TRBV6-2 or TRBV6-3 and TRBJ2-1, with TRBD2 matching over 13 bases. There are 18 residues in the CDR3. V trimming: 2 bases; J trimming: 5 bases; junction bases outside the gene matches: 9. Germline values: CDR1 MNHEY, CDR2 SVGEGT. This CDR3 reads CASSYAGLAGVSDNEQFF. CDR3 sequence (DNA): TGTGCCAGCAGTTACGCCGGACTAGCGGGAGTTTCTGACAATGAGCAGTTCTTC.

The rearrangement joins TRBV21-1 to TRBJ2-7; the tabulated D call, TRBD2, remains unverified against the DNA. TRBV21-1 is shown as a pseudogene. This CDR3 is built from 15 residues. CDR3 in DNA: TGTGCCAGCAGCAGTGACAGCGGGAGGAGGTACGAGCAGTACTTC. It yields the protein CASSSDSGRRYEQYF.

This chain uses TRBV7-2 with TRBJ2-7; 12 bases line up with TRBD2. This CDR3 has 15 amino acids. Trimming at V came to 5 bases and at J to 5 bases, leaving 7 bases not matched to a gene. Germline V CDR1 and CDR2: SGHTA, FQGNSA. The CDR3 DNA reads as TGTGCCAGCAGCCCTACTAGCGGGAGGTCCCACGAGCAGTACTTC. It is translated as CASSPTSGRSHEQYF.

In its sample, this clone was seen once. V gene TRBV12-3 or TRBV12-4 combines with J gene TRBJ2-7, with no clear D. V lost 3 bases to trimming and J lost 6 bases, with 6 bases between them. This CDR3 has 11 residues. CDR3 amino acids: CASSFGGEQYF. The CDR3 nucleotides are TGTGCCAGCAGTTTTGGCGGCGAGCAGTACTTC.

This clone was observed a single time. Here the CDR3 reads CASSQIPGLAKDNEQFF. DNA of the CDR3: TGCGCCAGCAGCCAGATACCGGGACTAGCGAAAGACAATGAGCAGTTCTTC. The chain recombines TRBV5-1 with TRBJ2-1; 10 bases line up with TRBD2. Germline V CDR1 and CDR2: SGHRS, YFSETQ. With V trimmed by 4 bases and J by 5 bases, 12 bases remained unmatched. This CDR3 contains 17 residues.

The rearrangement joins TRBV5-5 to TRBJ1-5; 8 bases agree with TRBD1. This CDR3 is built from 14 residues. Germline loops: CDR1 SGHKS, CDR2 YYEKEE (reference sequence). Losses at the gene ends were 5 bases for V and 5 bases for J; bases not matched to a gene: 6. The CDR3 bases are TGTGCCAGCAGTACAGGGGGGGGCGATCAGCCCCAGCATTTT. It translates to CASSTGGGDQPQHF.

The V call is TRBV19, the J call TRBJ2-2, with D perhaps TRBD1 (6 bases). CDR3 length: 15 residues. CDR1 LNHDA and CDR2 SQIVND come from the germline V gene (reference sequence). Trimming shortened V by 3 bases and J by 5 bases, and 13 bases separated the two germline ends. CDR3 in amino acids: CASSILPGETGELFF. The CDR3 DNA follows: TGTGCCAGTAGTATCCTGCCAGGGGAAACCGGGGAGCTGTTTTTT.

CDR3 DNA sequence: TGTGCCAGCACCCTAAATGGGGCAGACTACGAGCAGTACTTC. It is translated as CASTLNGADYEQYF. The rearrangement links TRBV6-5 to TRBJ2-7; D may be TRBD1 (5 bases). The CDR3 spans 14 residues. Trimming pared 7 bases from V and 3 bases from J, leaving 16 bases between. CDR1 MNHEY and CDR2 SVGAGI come from the germline V gene.

The V gene is TRBV28, the J gene TRBJ1-5; perhaps TRBD1 as D (5 bases). The V end lost 3 bases, the J end lost 0 bases, and 18 bases lay between the germline ends. This CDR3 has 18 amino acids. Germline CDR1 reads MDHEN; CDR2 reads SYDVKM. The CDR3 DNA follows: TGTGCCAGCAGTTTTTTCGGGGGTGGGCTATATAGCAATCAGCCCCAGCATTTT. Protein product: CASSFFGGGLYSNQPQHF.

The chain couples TRBV2 to TRBJ2-3; the match to TRBD2 covers 8 bases. The V gene's germline CDR1 is SNHLY and CDR2 FYNNEI. The CDR3 contains 13 residues. The ends lost 5 bases at V and 6 bases at J; junction bases unmatched: 4. CDR3 sequence reads: CASSSGSGDTQYF. As DNA, the CDR3 is TGTGCCAGCAGTAGCGGGAGTGGGGATACGCAGTATTTT. Full variable domain (missing parts from reference TRBV2 and TRBJ2-3): EPEVTQTPSHQVTQMGQEVILRCVPISNHLYFYWYRQILGQKVEFLVSFYNNEISEKSEIFDDQFSVERPDGSNFTLKIRSTKLEDSAMYFCASSSGSGDTQYFGPGTRLTVL.

The chain has TRBV19 and TRBJ2-3; tentatively, D is TRBD2 (5 bases). The CDR3 is 16 amino acids. V lost 3 bases, J lost 3 bases, and 16 bases lay in between. The germline V gene has CDR1 LNHDA and CDR2 SQIVND (reference sequence). DNA for the CDR3: TGTGCCAGTAGTATTTATGAGGGATTGGGAACAGATACGCAGTATTTT. It encodes CASSIYEGLGTDTQYF. Complete variable domain (other parts from reference TRBV19 and TRBJ2-3): DGGITQSPKYLFRKEGQNVTLSCEQNLNHDAMYWYRQDPGQGLRLIYYSQIVNDFQKGDIAEGYSVSREKKESFPLTVTSAQKNPTAFYLCASSIYEGLGTDTQYFGPGTRLTVL.

This clone was seen a few times. Here the CDR3 DNA reads TGTGCCAGTAGTAAACCGGGACAGGGGGCAAGCAGTGAGCAGTTCTTC. It specifies CASSKPGQGASSEQFF. The J gene is TRBJ2-1, the V gene TRBV19; 12 nucleotides align to TRBD1. The CDR3 length is 16 residues. Germline V CDR1 and CDR2: LNHDA, SQIVND (reference sequence). J was trimmed by 9 bases and V by 4 bases; bases with no gene match: 10.

V is TRBV18 and J is TRBJ1-5, with TRBD1 matching over 8 bases. Germline CDR1 and CDR2: KGHSH and LQKENI. After removal of 3 bases from V and 5 bases from J, the junction contained 9 bases not matched to a gene. The CDR3 contains 16 residues. The CDR3 loop reads CASSPEAGGSDQPQHF. CDR3 nucleotides: TGTGCCAGCTCACCCGAGGCAGGGGGCAGCGATCAGCCCCAGCATTTT. Combining the CDR3 with reference TRBV18 and TRBJ1-5 gives the whole variable domain NAGVMQNPRHLVRRRGQEARLRCSPMKGHSHVYWYRQLPEEGLKFMVYLQKENIIDESGMPKERFSAEFPKEGPSILRIQQVVRGDSAAYFCASSPEAGGSDQPQHFGDGTRLSIL.

This rearrangement joins TRBV21-1 to TRBJ2-5; the D call of TRBD1 is as the table states it, not checked on the DNA. TRBV21-1 is assigned pseudogene status. The CDR3 runs to 15 residues. The CDR3 nucleotides are TGTGCCAGCAGCAAAGAGGACAGGACCGAGGAGACCCAGTACTTC. Translation gives CASSKEDRTEETQYF.

The chain carries TRBV7-2 and TRBJ1-3; D might be TRBD1 (5 bases). Germline V gene data show CDR1 as SGHTA and CDR2 as FQGNSA. V was shortened by 6 bases and J by 2 bases, with 14 bases between the two germline ends. This CDR3 region has 15 residues. CDR3 sequence (DNA): TGTGCCAGCAGAATAGGGGCTGTCCCTGGAAACACCATATATTTT. Amino acid sequence: CASRIGAVPGNTIYF.

The J gene is TRBJ1-6, the V gene TRBV2; no clear D. Trimming removed 2 bases from V and 2 bases from J, with 13 bases in between. CDR1 is SNHLY and CDR2 is FYNNEI in the germline V gene. This CDR3 contains 17 residues. The CDR3 DNA reads as TGTGCCAGCAGTGAAACCCCGACACGAACCTATAATTCACCCCTCCACTTT. Translating it yields CASSETPTRTYNSPLHF.